This section outlines one T cell receptor beta chain sequence together with its context. The junction departs from germline at one end; a sequencing error may be responsible. This CDR3 is built from 15 residues. Germline assignment: CDR1 SSHAT and CDR2 FNYEAQ (reference sequence). These data come from a study of patients and donors after allogeneic stem cell transplantation. TCRdb redid the calling of the RT-PCR reads with MiXCR, one entry per CDR3 protein. There are about a million distinct CDR3 sequences in the sample; 15% to 20% occur only once, and 6% lies in the top ten. The specimen sequenced was blood, either unsorted or a sorted T cell fraction (not recorded which). This receptor was identified in a human donor who was either an allogeneic HSCT recipient or a stem cell or donor lymphocyte infusion donor (not recorded which). It is not recorded whose cells these are; they may come from a transplant donor. V gene TRBV7-7 combines with J gene TRBJ1-2; D uncertain. The CDR3 is CASSLEKGGEGGYTF. CDR3 coding DNA: TGTGCTAGCAGCTTAGAAAAAGGCGGGGAGGGTGGCTACACCTTC.